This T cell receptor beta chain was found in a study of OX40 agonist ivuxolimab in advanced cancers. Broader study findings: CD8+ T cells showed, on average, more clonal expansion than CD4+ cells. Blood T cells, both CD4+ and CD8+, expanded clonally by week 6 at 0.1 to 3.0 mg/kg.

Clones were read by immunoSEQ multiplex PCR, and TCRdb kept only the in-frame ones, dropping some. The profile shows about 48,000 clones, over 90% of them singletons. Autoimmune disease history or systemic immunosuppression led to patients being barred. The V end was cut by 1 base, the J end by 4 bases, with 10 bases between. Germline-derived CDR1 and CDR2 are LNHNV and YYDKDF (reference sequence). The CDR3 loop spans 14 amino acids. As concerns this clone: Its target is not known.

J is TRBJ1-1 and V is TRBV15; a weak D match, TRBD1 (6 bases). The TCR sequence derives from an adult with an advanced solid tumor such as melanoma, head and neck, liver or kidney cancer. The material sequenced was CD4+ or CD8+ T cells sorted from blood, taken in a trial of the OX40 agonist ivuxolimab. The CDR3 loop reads CATSRVIGGTEAFF. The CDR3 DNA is TGTGCCACCAGCAGAGTGATAGGGGGCACTGAAGCTTTCTTT.